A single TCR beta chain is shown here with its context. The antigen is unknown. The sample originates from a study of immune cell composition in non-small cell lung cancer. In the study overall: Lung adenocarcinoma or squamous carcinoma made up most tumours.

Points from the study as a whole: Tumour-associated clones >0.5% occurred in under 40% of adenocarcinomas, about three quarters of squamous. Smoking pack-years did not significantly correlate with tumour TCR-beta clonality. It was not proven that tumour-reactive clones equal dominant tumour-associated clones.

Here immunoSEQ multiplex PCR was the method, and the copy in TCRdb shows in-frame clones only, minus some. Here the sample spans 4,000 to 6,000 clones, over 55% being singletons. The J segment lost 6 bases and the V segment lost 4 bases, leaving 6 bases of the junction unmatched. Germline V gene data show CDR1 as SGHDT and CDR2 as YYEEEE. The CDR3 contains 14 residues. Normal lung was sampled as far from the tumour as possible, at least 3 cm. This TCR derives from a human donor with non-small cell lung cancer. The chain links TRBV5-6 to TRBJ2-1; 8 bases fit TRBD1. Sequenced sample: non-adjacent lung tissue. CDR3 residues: CASSPGTGFNEQFF. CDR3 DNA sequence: TGTGCCAGCAGCCCCGGGACAGGCTTCAATGAGCAGTTCTTC.